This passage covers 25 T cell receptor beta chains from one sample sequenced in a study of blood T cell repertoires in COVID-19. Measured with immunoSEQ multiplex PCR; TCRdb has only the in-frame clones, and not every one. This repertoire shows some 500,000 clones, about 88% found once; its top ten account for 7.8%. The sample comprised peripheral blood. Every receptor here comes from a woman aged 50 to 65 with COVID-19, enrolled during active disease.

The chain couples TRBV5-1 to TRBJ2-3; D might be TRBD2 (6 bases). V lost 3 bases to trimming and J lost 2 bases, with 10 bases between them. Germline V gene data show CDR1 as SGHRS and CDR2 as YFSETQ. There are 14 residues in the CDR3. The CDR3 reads CASSYPGATDTQYF. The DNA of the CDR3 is TGCGCCAGCAGCTACCCGGGAGCCACAGATACGCAGTATTTT.

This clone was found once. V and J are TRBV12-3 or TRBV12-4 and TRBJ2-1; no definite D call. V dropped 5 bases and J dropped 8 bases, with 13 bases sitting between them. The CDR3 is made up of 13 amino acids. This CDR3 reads CASSTNEMDEQFF. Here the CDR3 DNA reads TGTGCCAGCAGTACCAACGAGATGGATGAGCAGTTCTTC.

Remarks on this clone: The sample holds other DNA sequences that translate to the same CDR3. CDR3 in DNA: TGCGCCAGCAGCTTTGGGGGGAATCAGCCCCAGCATTTT. Its protein product is CASSFGGNQPQHF. V gene TRBV5-1 combines with J gene TRBJ1-5, with D tentatively TRBD1 (5 bases). This CDR3 is built from 13 residues. CDR1 and CDR2 from the germline V gene are SGHRS and YFSETQ. Between the trimmed V and J ends, which lost 2 bases and 4 bases, there was a span of 7 bases.

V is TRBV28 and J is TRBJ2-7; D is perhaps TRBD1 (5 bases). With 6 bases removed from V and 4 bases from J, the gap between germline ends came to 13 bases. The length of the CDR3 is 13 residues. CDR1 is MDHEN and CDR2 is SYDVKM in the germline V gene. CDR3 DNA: TGTGCCAGCAGCACTTCAGGGAAATACGAGCAGTACTTC. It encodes CASSTSGKYEQYF.

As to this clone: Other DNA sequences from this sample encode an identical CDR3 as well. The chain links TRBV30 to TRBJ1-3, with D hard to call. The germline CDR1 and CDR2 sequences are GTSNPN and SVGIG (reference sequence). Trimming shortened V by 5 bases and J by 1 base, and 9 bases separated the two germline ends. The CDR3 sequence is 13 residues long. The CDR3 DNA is TGTGCCTGGTCCACGGTATCTGGAAACACCATATATTTT. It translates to CAWSTVSGNTIYF.

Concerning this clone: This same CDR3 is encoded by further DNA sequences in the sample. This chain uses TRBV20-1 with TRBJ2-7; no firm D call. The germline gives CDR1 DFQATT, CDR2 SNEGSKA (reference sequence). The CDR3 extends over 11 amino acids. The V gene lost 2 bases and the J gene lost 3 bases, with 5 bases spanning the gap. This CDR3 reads CSARTGYEQYF. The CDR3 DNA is TGCAGTGCTAGAACGGGCTACGAGCAGTACTTC.

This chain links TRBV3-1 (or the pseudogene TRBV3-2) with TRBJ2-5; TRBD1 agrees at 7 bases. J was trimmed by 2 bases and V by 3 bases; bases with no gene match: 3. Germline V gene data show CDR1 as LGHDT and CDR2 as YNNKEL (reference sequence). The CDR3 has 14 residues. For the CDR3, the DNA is TGTGCCAGCAGCCAGTTGGGACAGCAAGAGACCCAGTACTTC. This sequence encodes CASSQLGQQETQYF.

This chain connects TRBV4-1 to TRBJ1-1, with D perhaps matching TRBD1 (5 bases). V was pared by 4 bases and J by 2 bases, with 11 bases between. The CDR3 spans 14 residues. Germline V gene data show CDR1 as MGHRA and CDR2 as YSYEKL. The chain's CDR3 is CASSLLGGNTEAFF. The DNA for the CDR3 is TGCGCCAGCAGCCTATTGGGGGGAAACACTGAAGCTTTCTTT.

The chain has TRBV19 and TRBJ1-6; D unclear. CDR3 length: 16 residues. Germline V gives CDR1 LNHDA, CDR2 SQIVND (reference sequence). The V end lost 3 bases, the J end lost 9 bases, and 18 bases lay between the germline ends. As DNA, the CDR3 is TGTGCCAGTAGTATCAGGTCTACAGATTCTTCTTCACCCCTCCACTTT. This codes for CASSIRSTDSSSPLHF.

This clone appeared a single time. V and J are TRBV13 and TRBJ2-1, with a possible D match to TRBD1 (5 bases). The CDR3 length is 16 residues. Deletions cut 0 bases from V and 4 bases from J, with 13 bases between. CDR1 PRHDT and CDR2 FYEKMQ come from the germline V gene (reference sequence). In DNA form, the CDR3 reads TGTGCCAGCAGCTTAGGTGGCAGGGAAGGGTACAATGAGCAGTTCTTC. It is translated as CASSLGGREGYNEQFF.

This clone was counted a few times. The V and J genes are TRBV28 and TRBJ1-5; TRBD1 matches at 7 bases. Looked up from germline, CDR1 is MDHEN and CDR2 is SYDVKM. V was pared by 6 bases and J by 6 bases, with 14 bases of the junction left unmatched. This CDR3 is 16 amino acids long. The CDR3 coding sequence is TGTGCCAGCAGCCCCCCTAACAGGGGCGAAAGTCAGCCCCAGCATTTT. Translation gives CASSPPNRGESQPQHF. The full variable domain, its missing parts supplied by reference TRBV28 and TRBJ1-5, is DVKVTQSSRYLVKRTGEKVFLECVQDMDHENMFWYRQDPGLGLRLIYFSYDVKMKEKGDIPEGYSVSREKKERFSLILESASTNQTSMYLCASSPPNRGESQPQHFGDGTRLSIL.

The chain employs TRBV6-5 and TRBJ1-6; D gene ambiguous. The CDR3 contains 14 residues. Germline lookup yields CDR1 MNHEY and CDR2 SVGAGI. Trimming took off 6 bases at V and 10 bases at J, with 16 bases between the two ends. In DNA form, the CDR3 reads TGTGCCAGCAGCCTAATGTCCTACGGGTCACCCCTCCACTTT. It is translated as CASSLMSYGSPLHF.

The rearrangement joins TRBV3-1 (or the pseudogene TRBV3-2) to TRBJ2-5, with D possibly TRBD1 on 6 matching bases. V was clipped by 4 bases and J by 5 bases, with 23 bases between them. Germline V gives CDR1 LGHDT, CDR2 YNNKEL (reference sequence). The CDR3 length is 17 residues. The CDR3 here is CASSPRAGEFGWETQYF. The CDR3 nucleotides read TGTGCCAGCAGCCCGCGGGCAGGGGAGTTCGGCTGGGAGACCCAGTACTTC.

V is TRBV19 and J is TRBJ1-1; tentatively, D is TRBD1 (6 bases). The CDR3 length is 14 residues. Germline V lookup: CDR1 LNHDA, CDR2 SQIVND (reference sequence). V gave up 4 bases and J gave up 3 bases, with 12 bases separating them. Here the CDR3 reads CASSTQRTDTEAFF. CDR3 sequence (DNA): TGTGCCAGTAGTACCCAGCGGACAGACACTGAAGCTTTCTTT. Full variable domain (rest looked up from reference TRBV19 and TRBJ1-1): DGGITQSPKYLFRKEGQNVTLSCEQNLNHDAMYWYRQDPGQGLRLIYYSQIVNDFQKGDIAEGYSVSREKKESFPLTVTSAQKNPTAFYLCASSTQRTDTEAFFGQGTRLTVV.

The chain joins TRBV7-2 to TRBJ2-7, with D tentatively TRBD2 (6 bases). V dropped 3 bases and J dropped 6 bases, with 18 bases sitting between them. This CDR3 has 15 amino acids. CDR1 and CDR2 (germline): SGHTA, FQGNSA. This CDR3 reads CASSFSRVRGFEQYF. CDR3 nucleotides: TGTGCCAGCAGCTTTTCCAGGGTCCGGGGGTTCGAGCAGTACTTC.

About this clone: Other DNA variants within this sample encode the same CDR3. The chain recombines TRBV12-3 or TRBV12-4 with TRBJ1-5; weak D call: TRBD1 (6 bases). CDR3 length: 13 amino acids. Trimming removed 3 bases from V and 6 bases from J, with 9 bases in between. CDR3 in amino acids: CASSLAGAQPQHF. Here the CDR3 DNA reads TGTGCCAGCAGTTTGGCAGGGGCTCAGCCCCAGCATTTT.

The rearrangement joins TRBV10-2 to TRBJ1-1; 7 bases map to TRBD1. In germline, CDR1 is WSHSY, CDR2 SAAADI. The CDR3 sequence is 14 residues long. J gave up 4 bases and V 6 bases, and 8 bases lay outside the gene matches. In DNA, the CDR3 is TGCGCCAGCAGGATGACAGGGCTGGGCACTGAAGCTTTCTTT. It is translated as CASRMTGLGTEAFF.

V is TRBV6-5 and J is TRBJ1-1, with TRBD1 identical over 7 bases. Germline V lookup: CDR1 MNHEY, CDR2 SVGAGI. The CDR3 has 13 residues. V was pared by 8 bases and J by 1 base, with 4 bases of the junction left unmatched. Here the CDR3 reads CASYRGGNTEAFF. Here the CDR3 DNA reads TGTGCCAGCTACAGGGGCGGGAACACTGAAGCTTTCTTT.

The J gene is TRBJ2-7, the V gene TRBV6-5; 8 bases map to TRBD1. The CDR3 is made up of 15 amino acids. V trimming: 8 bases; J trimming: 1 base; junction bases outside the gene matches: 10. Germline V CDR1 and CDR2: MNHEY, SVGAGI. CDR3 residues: CASQNRQGPSYEQYF. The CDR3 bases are TGTGCCAGCCAAAATCGACAGGGGCCTTCCTACGAGCAGTACTTC.

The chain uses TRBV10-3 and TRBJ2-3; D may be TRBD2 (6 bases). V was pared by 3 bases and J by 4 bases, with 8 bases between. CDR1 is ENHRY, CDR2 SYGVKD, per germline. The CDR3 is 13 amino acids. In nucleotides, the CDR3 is TGTGCCATCAGTGACGGGGGATCAGATACGCAGTATTTT. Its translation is CAISDGGSDTQYF.

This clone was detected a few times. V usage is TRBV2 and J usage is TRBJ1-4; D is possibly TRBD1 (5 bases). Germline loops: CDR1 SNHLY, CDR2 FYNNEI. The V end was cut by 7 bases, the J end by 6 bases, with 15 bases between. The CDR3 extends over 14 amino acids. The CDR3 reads CASTGSRVDEKLFF. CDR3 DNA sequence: TGTGCCAGCACAGGTTCCAGGGTGGATGAAAAACTGTTTTTT.

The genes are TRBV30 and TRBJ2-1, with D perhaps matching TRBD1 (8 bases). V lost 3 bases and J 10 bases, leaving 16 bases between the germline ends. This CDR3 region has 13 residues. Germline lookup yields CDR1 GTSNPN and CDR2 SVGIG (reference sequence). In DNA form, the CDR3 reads TGTGCCTGGAGCCCCTTACAGGGGGGGGAGCAGTTCTTC. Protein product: CAWSPLQGGEQFF.

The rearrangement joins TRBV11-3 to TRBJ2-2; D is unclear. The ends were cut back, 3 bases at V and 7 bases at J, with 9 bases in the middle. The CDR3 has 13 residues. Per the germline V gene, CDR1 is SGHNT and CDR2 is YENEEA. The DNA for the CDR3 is TGTGCCAGCAGCTTTGGGCCTATCGGGGAGCTGTTTTTT. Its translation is CASSFGPIGELFF. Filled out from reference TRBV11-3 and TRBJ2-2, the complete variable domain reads EAGVVQSPRYKIIEKKQPVAFWCNPISGHNTLYWYLQNLGQGPELLIRYENEEAVDDSQLPKDRFSAERLKGVDSTLKIQPAELGDSAVYLCASSFGPIGELFFGEGSRLTVL.

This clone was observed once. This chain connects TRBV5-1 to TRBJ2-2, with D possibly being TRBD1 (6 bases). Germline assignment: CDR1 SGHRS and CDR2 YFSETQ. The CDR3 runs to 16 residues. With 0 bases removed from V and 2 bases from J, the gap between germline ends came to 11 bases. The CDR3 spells CASSLATGSNTGELFF. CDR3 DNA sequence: TGCGCCAGCAGCTTGGCCACAGGGTCAAACACCGGGGAGCTGTTTTTT.

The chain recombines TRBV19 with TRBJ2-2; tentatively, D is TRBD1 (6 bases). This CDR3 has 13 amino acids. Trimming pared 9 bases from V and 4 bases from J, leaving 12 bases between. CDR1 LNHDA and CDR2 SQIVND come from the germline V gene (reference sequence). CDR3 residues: CASSDRSTGELFF. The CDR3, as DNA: TGTGCCAGCTCCGACAGGTCCACCGGGGAGCTGTTTTTT. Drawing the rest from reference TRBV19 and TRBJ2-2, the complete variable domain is DGGITQSPKYLFRKEGQNVTLSCEQNLNHDAMYWYRQDPGQGLRLIYYSQIVNDFQKGDIAEGYSVSREKKESFPLTVTSAQKNPTAFYLCASSDRSTGELFFGEGSRLTVL.